Below, 22 T cell receptor beta chains from the same sample are listed, as sequenced in a study of T cells in narcolepsy. Only in-frame clones appear in the TCRdb table, and some are missing; sequencing was by immunoSEQ multiplex PCR. This table has about 32,000 clones, almost 80% appearing once. Material: memory (CD45RA-) CD4+ T cells from blood. The receptors derive from a human donor in good health.

The CDR3 here is CSVSRASGIQETQYF. CDR3 DNA sequence: TGCAGCGTTTCCAGGGCTAGCGGAATCCAAGAGACCCAGTACTTC. V gene TRBV29-1 combines with J gene TRBJ2-5, with TRBD2 matching 7 bases. The germline CDR1 and CDR2 sequences are SQVTM and ANQGSEA. The junction had 10 bases not matched to a gene; V was cut back by 5 bases and J by 1 base. This CDR3 has 15 residues.

V is TRBV30 and J is TRBJ1-4, with D possibly TRBD1 on 6 matching bases. Trimming cost V 4 bases and J 2 bases, with 11 bases left between them. The germline V gene has CDR1 GTSNPN and CDR2 SVGIG (reference sequence). The CDR3 is made up of 14 amino acids. CDR3 in amino acids: CAWTIGGTNEKLFF. DNA of the CDR3: TGTGCCTGGACCATCGGGGGCACTAATGAAAAACTGTTTTTT.

The V gene is TRBV10-3, the J gene TRBJ2-3; 13 bases map to TRBD2. This CDR3 contains 16 residues. Germline lookup yields CDR1 ENHRY and CDR2 SYGVKD. Trimming took 3 bases from V and 1 from J; bases not matched to a gene: 1. The CDR3 DNA is TGTGCCATCAGTGACGGACTAGCGGGAGGCACAGATACGCAGTATTTT. This encodes CAISDGLAGGTDTQYF.

The gene calls are TRBV6-1 and TRBJ1-5, with D tentatively TRBD1 (5 bases). CDR1 is MNHNS and CDR2 is SASEGT in the germline V gene. The CDR3 covers 13 residues. The V end lost 7 bases, the J end lost 2 bases, and 9 bases lay between the germline ends. This chain's CDR3 is CASNQGCNQPQHF. The CDR3 DNA reads as TGTGCCAGCAACCAGGGTTGCAATCAGCCCCAGCATTTT.

The chain has TRBV18 and TRBJ2-3; the match to TRBD2 covers 10 bases. This CDR3 is built from 16 residues. CDR1 is KGHSH and CDR2 is LQKENI in the germline V gene. Trimming took 0 bases from V and 4 from J; bases not matched to a gene: 4. The DNA for the CDR3 is TGTGCCAGCTCACCACCACGGACTAGCGGCGCAGATACGCAGTATTTT. Its translation: CASSPPRTSGADTQYF. The whole variable domain, remainder taken from reference TRBV18 and TRBJ2-3, is NAGVMQNPRHLVRRRGQEARLRCSPMKGHSHVYWYRQLPEEGLKFMVYLQKENIIDESGMPKERFSAEFPKEGPSILRIQQVVRGDSAAYFCASSPPRTSGADTQYFGPGTRLTVL.

The V gene is TRBV19, the J gene TRBJ2-2; either TRBD1 or TRBD2 may supply D (5 bases each). The CDR3 runs to 16 residues. V was clipped by 3 bases and J by 3 bases, with 14 bases between them. CDR1 and CDR2 (germline): LNHDA, SQIVND (reference sequence). CDR3: CASSIKLGTDTGELFF. CDR3 DNA: TGTGCCAGTAGTATTAAGCTGGGGACGGACACCGGGGAGCTGTTTTTT.

The V call is TRBV29-1, the J call TRBJ1-1, with 8 bases aligning to TRBD1. Germline V gene sequence: CDR1 SQVTM, CDR2 ANQGSEA. The ends lost 6 bases at V and 8 bases at J; junction bases unmatched: 8. This CDR3 region has 12 residues. CDR3 sequence (DNA): TGCAGCGTAAACAGGGGGAGAATGGAAGCTTTCTTT. This encodes CSVNRGRMEAFF.

V gene TRBV27 combines with J gene TRBJ1-1, with TRBD1 as a possible D gene (6 bases). The length of the CDR3 is 16 residues. Trimming removed 0 bases from V and 7 bases from J, with 18 bases in between. CDR1 is MNHEY and CDR2 is SMNVEV in the germline V gene (reference sequence). Here the CDR3 reads CASSLSSGHKPREAFF. The CDR3 DNA sequence: TGTGCCAGCAGTTTATCATCGGGACATAAGCCACGTGAAGCTTTCTTT.

This sequence joins TRBV2 and TRBJ1-1; D gene uncertain. The CDR3 length is 15 residues. Trimming pared 7 bases from V and 1 base from J, leaving 16 bases between. Germline assignment: CDR1 SNHLY and CDR2 FYNNEI. The CDR3 reads CASKPPRPPNTEAFF. The DNA for the CDR3 is TGTGCCAGCAAGCCTCCCCGCCCCCCGAACACTGAAGCTTTCTTT.

The chain links TRBV2 to TRBJ1-2, with TRBD1 identical over 9 bases. V shed 6 bases, J shed 3 bases, and the junction held 5 bases outside the gene matches. The CDR3 contains 14 residues. Germline values: CDR1 SNHLY, CDR2 FYNNEI. CDR3: CASREQGAYYGYTF. Here the CDR3 DNA reads TGTGCCAGCAGGGAACAGGGGGCGTACTATGGCTACACCTTC.

This clone was seen only once. The rearrangement links TRBV2 to TRBJ2-7; 8 bases match TRBD2. The CDR3 sequence is 15 residues long. CDR1 and CDR2 (germline): SNHLY, FYNNEI. Germline trimming cut 5 bases from V and 7 bases from J; bases unmatched to any gene: 13. The CDR3 nucleotides are TGTGCCAGCAGTTTTTTAGCGGGAAGGGGGGGTGAGCAGTACTTC. Its translation: CASSFLAGRGGEQYF. Variable domain in full (rest from reference TRBV2 and TRBJ2-7): EPEVTQTPSHQVTQMGQEVILRCVPISNHLYFYWYRQILGQKVEFLVSFYNNEISEKSEIFDDQFSVERPDGSNFTLKIRSTKLEDSAMYFCASSFLAGRGGEQYFGPGTRLTVT.

This clone has a handful of counts. J is TRBJ1-1 and V is TRBV7-9, with a weak D call TRBD1 (5 bases). Trimming stripped 3 bases from V and 6 bases from J, with 14 bases between. Looked up from germline, CDR1 is SEHNR and CDR2 is FQNEAQ (reference sequence). The CDR3 spans 14 residues. CDR3 loop: CASSFGGVDPEAFF. CDR3 DNA sequence: TGTGCCAGCAGCTTCGGGGGAGTTGACCCTGAAGCTTTCTTT.

This chain connects TRBV19 to TRBJ1-1; no clear D gene. There are 14 residues in the CDR3. Between the trimmed V and J ends, which lost 8 bases and 5 bases, there was a span of 18 bases. Germline values: CDR1 LNHDA, CDR2 SQIVND (reference sequence). The CDR3 loop is CASSRDTRTTEAFF. The CDR3 DNA sequence: TGTGCCAGTTCCCGAGACACGAGAACAACTGAAGCTTTCTTT.

The chain links TRBV27 to TRBJ2-7; 10 nucleotides agree with TRBD2. After removal of 6 bases from V and 3 bases from J, the junction contained 8 bases not matched to a gene. CDR3 length: 15 amino acids. Germline CDR1 MNHEY, CDR2 SMNVEV (reference sequence). CDR3 in DNA: TGTGCCAGCAGCATCCTGCTAGCGGGAGACTACGAGCAGTACTTC. This sequence encodes CASSILLAGDYEQYF.

The chain links TRBV6-5 to TRBJ2-5; D is possibly TRBD2 (5 bases). Trimming took off 7 bases at V and 7 bases at J, with 16 bases between the two ends. This CDR3 is 13 amino acids long. Germline assignment: CDR1 MNHEY and CDR2 SVGAGI. CDR3 DNA sequence: TGTGCCAGCAAGGAGGCCCTACCGGGGACCCAGTACTTC. Its translation is CASKEALPGTQYF.

The chain carries TRBV7-3 and TRBJ2-1; D uncertain. The CDR3 contains 13 residues. Germline CDR1 reads SGHTA; CDR2 reads FQGTGA. V was cut by 2 bases and J by 9 bases, with 11 bases left in between. CDR3 DNA sequence: TGTGCCAGCAGCTTAGACGCAGGTGGTGAGCAGTTCTTC. Amino acids: CASSLDAGGEQFF.

The chain uses TRBV6-5 and TRBJ1-6; D is unclear. This CDR3 contains 13 residues. Germline CDR1 reads MNHEY; CDR2 reads SVGAGI. Trimming left V 3 bases short and J 8 bases short, with 8 bases between. In DNA form, the CDR3 reads TGTGCCAGCAGTTATAAGGTGGATTCACCCCTCCACTTT. This codes for CASSYKVDSPLHF.

This clone was detected only once. This chain joins TRBV7-2 and TRBJ2-4; TRBD2 is a possible D gene (6 bases). Germline loops: CDR1 SGHTA, CDR2 FQGNSA. V lost 2 bases, J lost 4 bases, and 9 bases lay in between. The CDR3 is made up of 14 amino acids. The CDR3 DNA is TGTGCCAGCAGCTTAAGCGGGCTAAAAAACATTCAGTACTTC. Its protein is CASSLSGLKNIQYF.

This CDR3 is CASSLAVSAGQETQYF. CDR3 sequence (DNA): TGTGCCAGCAGCTTAGCGGTGTCGGCGGGCCAGGAGACCCAGTACTTC. The rearrangement links TRBV7-2 to TRBJ2-5; TRBD2 might be the D (5 bases). This CDR3 contains 16 residues. From germline, CDR1 is SGHTA and CDR2 FQGNSA. V was cut by 0 bases and J by 5 bases, with 16 bases left in between.

The chain joins TRBV7-9 to TRBJ2-1, with TRBD2 as a possible D gene (6 bases). The CDR3 is 16 residues long. Trimming left V 1 base short and J 8 bases short, with 18 bases between. CDR1 and CDR2 (germline): SEHNR, FQNEAQ (reference sequence). In DNA, the CDR3 is TGTGCCAGCAGCTTAGAAAGGACTAAAGGGATATATGAGCAGTTCTTC. This sequence encodes CASSLERTKGIYEQFF.

The genes are TRBV6-4 and TRBJ2-5; D may be TRBD1 or TRBD2 (5 bases each). The CDR3 totals 13 residues. Germline lookup yields CDR1 MRHNA and CDR2 SNTAGT. V lost 5 bases and J lost 5, with 12 bases in between. CDR3 in DNA: TGTGCCAGCAGTTTGGGGGTTGGCGAGACCCAGTACTTC. Its protein product is CASSLGVGETQYF.

CDR3 sequence reads: CASSRLRLDEQFF. In nucleotides, the CDR3 is TGTGCCAGTAGCCGCTTAAGGCTCGATGAGCAGTTCTTC. The genes are TRBV19 and TRBJ2-1; no firm D call. This CDR3 has 13 amino acids. In germline, CDR1 is LNHDA, CDR2 SQIVND (reference sequence). The germline V and J ends were trimmed by 6 bases and 8 bases, with 14 bases remaining between them. The complete variable domain, with remaining parts taken from reference TRBV19 and TRBJ2-1, reads DGGITQSPKYLFRKEGQNVTLSCEQNLNHDAMYWYRQDPGQGLRLIYYSQIVNDFQKGDIAEGYSVSREKKESFPLTVTSAQKNPTAFYLCASSRLRLDEQFFGPGTRLTVL.